Listed below are T cell receptor beta chains from one sample, sequenced in a study of circulating CD8 cells and anti-PD-1 response in melanoma. TCRdb reprocessed the reads via MiXCR and lists one record per CDR3 protein. The table records approximately 530 distinct CDR3 sequences, 6.5% to 9% of them present only once. The sample in question was CD8+ T cells from PBMCs, obtained at baseline or after one month of anti-PD-1 therapy (not recorded which). The receptors were sampled from a human donor with melanoma. Both conserved end residues are part of each CDR3. D genes are given only for firm matches. Only part of the rows carry a size: once, few, many, or a class if the clone is expanded.

>TRBV2|TRBD1|medium-sized|TRBJ2-7
CASSPRDRGTYEQYF
TGTGCCAGCAGTCCCCGGGACAGGGGCACCTACGAGCAGTACTTC
>TRBV18|.|large|TRBJ2-2
CASSPLPGSNTGELFF
TGTGCCAGCTCACCACTCCCGGGTTCGAACACCGGGGAGCTGTTTTTT
>TRBV7-4|.|medium-sized|TRBJ1-2
CASSLARTIYGYTF
TGTGCCAGCAGCTTAGCCCGGACCATTTATGGCTACACCTTC
>TRBV3-1|TRBD1|.|TRBJ2-2
CASSQRRTGEFGGELFF
TGTGCCAGCAGCCAACGCCGGACAGGGGAGTTTGGCGGGGAGCTGTTTTTT
>TRBV9|.|large|TRBJ2-2
CASSVGSSRELFF
TGTGCCAGCAGCGTAGGCTCCTCGCGGGAGCTGTTTTTT
>TRBV29-1|.|large|TRBJ2-4
CSVEDPGDLAKNIQYF
TGCAGCGTTGAAGATCCGGGGGACCTAGCCAAAAACATTCAGTACTTC
>TRBV28|TRBD1|few|TRBJ2-2
CASSPGQMVGELFF
TGTGCCAGCAGCCCGGGACAGATGGTGGGGGAGCTGTTTTTT
>TRBV27|TRBD2|medium-sized|TRBJ2-1
CASSYGSGMMNEQFF
TGTGCCAGCAGTTATGGTAGCGGGATGATGAATGAGCAGTTCTTC
>TRBV2|.|large|TRBJ2-7
CAGGRQEQYF
TGTGCCGGAGGGAGGCAGGAGCAGTACTTC
>TRBV6-6|.|medium-sized|TRBJ1-1
CASSYSSRNTEAFF
TGTGCCAGCAGTTACTCGAGCAGAAACACTGAAGCTTTCTTT
>TRBV27|.|medium-sized|TRBJ2-1
CASSLSGHYNEQFF
TGTGCCAGCAGTTTATCGGGACACTACAATGAGCAGTTCTTC
>TRBV28|TRBD1|medium-sized|TRBJ2-7
CASSDRGLWYEQYF
TGTGCCAGCAGTGACAGGGGGCTTTGGTACGAGCAGTACTTC
>TRBV11-2|TRBD2|.|TRBJ2-7
CASSLPTRGLAKKSSFEQYF
TGTGCCAGTAGCTTACCTACCCGGGGACTAGCTAAGAAGTCGTCCTTCGAGCAGTACTTC
>TRBV5-1|.|medium-sized|TRBJ2-4
CASALGTAKNIQYF
TGCGCCAGCGCGCTTGGGACAGCCAAAAACATTCAGTACTTC
>TRBV7-6|.|.|TRBJ2-1
CASSLRAGSYNEQFF
TGTGCCAGCAGCTTACGAGCGGGCTCCTACAATGAGCAGTTCTTC
>TRBV19|.|medium-sized|TRBJ2-1
CASSIWGNEQFF
TGTGCCAGTAGTATCTGGGGCAATGAGCAGTTCTTC
>TRBV4-2|.|large|TRBJ2-7
CASSQDGGDGYEQYF
TGTGCCAGCAGCCAAGATGGGGGTGACGGCTACGAGCAGTACTTC
>TRBV28|TRBD2|few|TRBJ2-3
CASSPSRGGSGTDTQYF
TGTGCCAGCAGTCCATCCCGGGGAGGTAGCGGGACTGATACGCAGTATTTT
>TRBV4-1|TRBD1|large|TRBJ2-7
CANSDRGLYEQYF
TGCGCCAATTCGGACAGGGGGCTTTACGAGCAGTACTTC
>TRBV20-1|.|large|TRBJ1-2
CSARDDGSLAYGYTF
TGCAGTGCTAGAGATGACGGCAGCCTAGCGTATGGCTACACCTTC
>TRBV7-3|TRBD1|medium-sized|TRBJ1-6
CASSTRDSENSPLHF
TGTGCCAGCAGCACCAGGGACAGCGAGAATTCACCCCTCCACTTT
>TRBV28|.|medium-sized|TRBJ1-1
CASSFPGQNLNTEAFF
TGTGCCAGCAGTTTCCCCGGACAAAACCTGAACACTGAAGCTTTCTTT
>TRBV4-1|.|.|TRBJ2-1
CASSPYTGGREQFF
TGCGCCAGCAGCCCCTACACCGGGGGGCGGGAGCAGTTCTTC
>TRBV27|.|large|TRBJ2-5
CASSRVVQETQYF
TGTGCCAGCAGTCGGGTAGTCCAAGAGACCCAGTACTTC
>TRBV28|TRBD2|.|TRBJ2-5
CASSPLTSGLETQYF
TGTGCCAGCAGTCCCCTGACTAGCGGGTTAGAGACCCAGTACTTC
>TRBV24-1|.|large|TRBJ1-1
CAARTGNTEAFF
TGTGCCGCCAGGACGGGAAACACTGAAGCTTTCTTT
>TRBV24-1|.|few|TRBJ2-1
CATSDRWGPSDNEQFF
TGTGCCACCAGTGACCGTTGGGGCCCCTCAGACAATGAGCAGTTCTTC